These 9 T cell receptor beta chains came from one sample sequenced in a study of T cell responses to AZD1222 COVID-19 vaccine. Only in-frame clones appear in the TCRdb table, and some are missing; sequencing was by immunoSEQ multiplex PCR. The repertoire consists of about 140,000 clones, with approximately 93% occurring once and the leading ten covering around 0.9%. The sequenced sample was peripheral blood, obtained on day 0 of MenACWY control vaccination. The receptor set was obtained from an adult in good health.

The gene calls are TRBV18 and TRBJ1-2, with D tentatively TRBD1 (6 bases). The CDR3 consists of 14 residues. Trimming stripped 1 base from V and 0 bases from J, with 6 bases between. CDR1 and CDR2 from the germline V gene are KGHSH and LQKENI. The CDR3 sequence: CASSPQGANYGYTF. In DNA form, the CDR3 reads TGTGCCAGCTCACCACAGGGGGCTAACTATGGCTACACCTTC.

V is TRBV10-1 and J is TRBJ2-3, with D tentatively TRBD2 (5 bases). Per the germline V gene, CDR1 is WNHNN and CDR2 is SYGVQD (reference sequence). This CDR3 contains 17 residues. V shed 2 bases and J shed 2 bases, with 17 bases lying between them. This chain's CDR3 is CASSETLTSGDTDTQYF. Here the CDR3 DNA reads TGCGCCAGCAGTGAGACCTTGACGAGCGGTGACACAGATACGCAGTATTTT.

This clone was picked up one time. The chain combines TRBV28 with TRBJ1-4, with D uncertain. CDR3 length: 14 amino acids. V lost 6 bases, J lost 2 bases, and 10 bases lay in between. The germline V gene has CDR1 MDHEN and CDR2 SYDVKM. The CDR3 reads CASRRVGTNEKLFF. The CDR3 nucleotides read TGTGCCAGCAGACGGGTTGGGACTAATGAAAAACTGTTTTTT.

The DNA of the CDR3 is TGCGCCAGCAGCCAAGATAGAAGTTACGAGCAGTACTTC. Its translation: CASSQDRSYEQYF. V gene TRBV4-1 combines with J gene TRBJ2-7, with D unresolved. The CDR3 length is 13 residues. The V end lost 0 bases, the J end lost 4 bases, and 7 bases lay between the germline ends. Germline V gene data show CDR1 as MGHRA and CDR2 as YSYEKL.

This chain uses TRBV30 with TRBJ1-1; 8 bases map to TRBD1. The ends lost 2 bases at V and 0 bases at J; junction bases unmatched: 11. This CDR3 contains 17 residues. Germline V lookup: CDR1 GTSNPN, CDR2 SVGIG (reference sequence). The CDR3 region has the DNA TGTGCCTGGAGTAGGGACAGGTTGGCCCTGATGAACACTGAAGCTTTCTTT. Translating gives CAWSRDRLALMNTEAFF.

This clone was counted once. The genes are TRBV28 and TRBJ2-1, with D perhaps matching TRBD1 (5 bases). The CDR3 spans 13 residues. Germline CDR1 reads MDHEN; CDR2 reads SYDVKM. V was cut by 3 bases and J by 9 bases, with 12 bases left in between. The CDR3 sequence is CASSFSRVGEQFF. The CDR3 DNA is TGTGCCAGCAGTTTCTCCAGGGTCGGTGAGCAGTTCTTC.

The genes are TRBV7-8 and TRBJ1-2; D not resolved. Trimming took 5 bases from V and 9 from J, leaving 13 bases between them. There are 12 residues in the CDR3. CDR1 is SGHVS, CDR2 FQNEAQ, per germline. The CDR3 bases are TGTGCCAGCAGCCCCGACCGCGGCAGCTACACCTTC. Amino acid sequence: CASSPDRGSYTF.

The chain recombines TRBV19 with TRBJ1-3; possibly TRBD1 for D (6 bases). V was trimmed by 5 bases and J by 6 bases, leaving 20 bases between them. From germline, CDR1 is LNHDA and CDR2 SQIVND (reference sequence). This CDR3 has 16 residues. This CDR3 reads CASSGYREQGENTIYF. CDR3 DNA: TGTGCCAGTAGTGGGTACAGGGAGCAAGGCGAAAACACCATATATTTT.

This chain joins TRBV5-1 and TRBJ2-3; 9 bases match TRBD2. The V and J ends lost 2 bases and 4 bases, in that order; junction bases with no gene match: 8. Germline V CDR1 and CDR2: SGHRS, YFSETQ. This CDR3 has 16 residues. The CDR3 sequence is CASSFLGGGAPDTQYF. CDR3 DNA: TGCGCCAGCAGCTTCCTTGGCGGGGGGGCCCCAGATACGCAGTATTTT.